This TCR beta chain was profiled in a study of OX40 agonist ivuxolimab in advanced cancers. Germline V lookup: CDR1 MNHEY, CDR2 SVGAGI. Trimming removed 7 bases at V and 7 bases at J, with 19 bases between. The CDR3 covers 14 residues. Some clones are missing from TCRdb's copy, which holds only in-frame ones; the method was immunoSEQ multiplex PCR. The table includes about 17,000 clones, over 75% detected once. Systemic immunosuppression or autoimmune disease history was grounds to exclude patients. The TCR comes from an adult with an advanced solid tumor such as melanoma, head and neck, liver or kidney cancer. This chain connects TRBV6-5 to TRBJ2-5; no definite D call. Sequenced material: CD4+ or CD8+ T cells sorted from blood, taken in a trial of the OX40 agonist ivuxolimab. The CDR3 nucleotides read TGTGCCAGCACCACCGATTGGGGTCCGGGGACCCAGTACTTC. Residues: CASTTDWGPGTQYF.